This entry describes one T cell receptor beta chain. Data came from immunoSEQ multiplex PCR; TCRdb stores just in-frame clones and leaves some out. Of tens of thousands of clones in the sample, 70% to 90% were seen once. This specimen comes from a study of lymphopenia after photon versus proton radiotherapy. V lost 0 bases and J 9 bases, leaving 23 bases between the germline ends. Germline V lookup: CDR1 LGHNA, CDR2 YNFKEQ. The CDR3 covers 17 residues. The sample was peripheral blood, taken from a patient treated with proton-based radiotherapy. The origin of this receptor is a woman in her seventies with pancreatic cancer. Some clones in this sample may be carry-over from other donors' samples. The chain couples TRBV4-2 to TRBJ1-1; a weak D match, TRBD1 (6 bases). CDR3 amino acids: CASSQDRTGWNTFKAFF. The CDR3 DNA sequence: TGTGCCAGCAGCCAAGATAGAACAGGGTGGAACACATTTAAAGCTTTCTTT.